This is a list of T cell receptor beta chains from one sample in a study of T cell changes during pregnancy in multiple sclerosis. The repertoire was sequenced with immunoSEQ multiplex PCR; TCRdb's copy has only in-frame clones and lacks some. The data hold over 55,000 clones, with around 92% observed a single time. This material consisted of peripheral blood, taken in the first trimester of pregnancy. The receptors derive from a female donor with multiple sclerosis, enrolled in a pregnancy study. CDR3s include the opening cysteine and the closing phenylalanine or tryptophan. D genes are given only for firm matches. Clone size is shown for a subset of rows, as once, few, many or a class of expanded clone.

v_call: TRBV27; j_call: TRBJ2-1; clone_size: .; d_call: TRBD2; cdr3_aa: CASSLSGTSGIFMNEQFF; cdr3_nt: TGTGCCAGCAGTTTATCCGGGACTAGCGGGATATTTATGAATGAGCAGTTCTTC
v_call: TRBV19; j_call: TRBJ2-7; clone_size: .; d_call: .; cdr3_aa: CASSIGGRKRAEQYF; cdr3_nt: TGTGCCAGTAGTATAGGTGGCAGGAAGAGGGCCGAGCAGTACTTC
v_call: TRBV5-1; j_call: TRBJ2-5; clone_size: .; d_call: TRBD2; cdr3_aa: CASSPPGSSGRLETQYF; cdr3_nt: TGCGCCAGCAGCCCGCCGGGAAGTAGCGGGAGGTTGGAGACCCAGTACTTC
v_call: TRBV27; j_call: TRBJ1-5; clone_size: .; d_call: .; cdr3_aa: CASSLGGAQPQHF; cdr3_nt: TGTGCCAGCAGTTTGGGGGGGGCTCAGCCCCAGCATTTT
v_call: TRBV2; j_call: TRBJ2-7; clone_size: .; d_call: .; cdr3_aa: CASSNPKGERGPYYEQYF; cdr3_nt: TGTGCCAGCAGTAACCCGAAGGGGGAAAGGGGACCTTACTACGAGCAGTACTTC
v_call: TRBV20-1; j_call: TRBJ1-1; clone_size: .; d_call: .; cdr3_aa: CSASRGIEAFF; cdr3_nt: TGCAGTGCTAGTCGGGGAATAGAAGCTTTCTTT
v_call: TRBV7-9; j_call: TRBJ1-1; clone_size: .; d_call: TRBD1; cdr3_aa: CASSSPTGRAFF; cdr3_nt: TGTGCCAGCAGCTCCCCGACAGGGAGGGCTTTCTTT
v_call: TRBV15; j_call: TRBJ1-6; clone_size: once; d_call: .; cdr3_aa: CATRQGLHNSPLHF; cdr3_nt: TGTGCCACCAGGCAGGGACTCCATAATTCACCCCTCCACTTT
v_call: TRBV30; j_call: TRBJ2-3; clone_size: .; d_call: .; cdr3_aa: CAWSDDVMRQRTDTQYF; cdr3_nt: TGTGCCTGGAGTGACGACGTTATGAGACAGCGCACAGATACGCAGTATTTT
v_call: TRBV29-1; j_call: TRBJ1-1; clone_size: many; d_call: .; cdr3_aa: CSVAPGIEAFF; cdr3_nt: TGCAGCGTTGCCCCGGGTATTGAAGCTTTCTTT
v_call: TRBV13; j_call: TRBJ2-3; clone_size: once; d_call: .; cdr3_aa: CASSSLGAGTDTQYF; cdr3_nt: TGTGCCAGCAGCTCCCTTGGGGCTGGCACAGATACGCAGTATTTT
v_call: TRBV2; j_call: TRBJ2-6; clone_size: once; d_call: .; cdr3_aa: CASSLQRSSGANVLTF; cdr3_nt: TGTGCCAGCAGCTTGCAGCGTAGCTCTGGGGCCAACGTCCTGACTTTC
v_call: TRBV6-4; j_call: TRBJ1-1; clone_size: .; d_call: TRBD1; cdr3_aa: CASSRDRGDTEAFF; cdr3_nt: TGTGCCAGCAGTCGAGACAGGGGCGACACTGAAGCTTTCTTT
v_call: TRBV4-1; j_call: TRBJ2-3; clone_size: .; d_call: TRBD2; cdr3_aa: CASSQWLFTGLFNTDTQYF; cdr3_nt: TGCGCCAGCAGCCAATGGCTCTTCACGGGACTATTTAACACAGATACGCAGTATTTT
v_call: TRBV4-3; j_call: TRBJ2-1; clone_size: .; d_call: TRBD2; cdr3_aa: CASSHGAKAGGLGNEQFF; cdr3_nt: TGCGCCAGCAGCCACGGGGCCAAAGCGGGAGGGTTAGGAAATGAGCAGTTCTTC
v_call: TRBV30; j_call: TRBJ1-3; clone_size: .; d_call: .; cdr3_aa: CAWSVALRAIYF; cdr3_nt: TGTGCCTGGAGTGTCGCCCTGAGGGCCATATATTTT
v_call: TRBV5-1; j_call: TRBJ1-2; clone_size: .; d_call: .; cdr3_aa: CASSLGSDTTNYGYTF; cdr3_nt: TGCGCCAGCAGCTTGGGGTCGGACACTACCAACTATGGCTACACCTTC
v_call: TRBV11-3; j_call: TRBJ2-1; clone_size: .; d_call: TRBD2; cdr3_aa: CASSLSGRTGNEQFF; cdr3_nt: TGTGCCAGCAGCCTCAGCGGGAGAACGGGAAATGAGCAGTTCTTC
v_call: TRBV6-1; j_call: TRBJ2-5; clone_size: .; d_call: .; cdr3_aa: CASSDQEGGVSQYF; cdr3_nt: TGTGCCAGCAGTGATCAGGAAGGAGGTGTGTCCCAGTACTTC
v_call: TRBV4-1; j_call: TRBJ2-1; clone_size: .; d_call: .; cdr3_aa: CASSRDFYNEQFF; cdr3_nt: TGCGCCAGCAGCCGGGACTTCTACAATGAGCAGTTCTTC
v_call: TRBV5-5; j_call: TRBJ1-1; clone_size: .; d_call: .; cdr3_aa: CATTAAGLNTEAFF; cdr3_nt: TGTGCCACCACAGCCGCAGGTCTGAACACTGAAGCTTTCTTT
v_call: TRBV7-9; j_call: TRBJ2-3; clone_size: .; d_call: TRBD1; cdr3_aa: CASSAAPGQNTDTQYF; cdr3_nt: TGTGCCAGCAGCGCAGCCCCGGGACAGAACACAGATACGCAGTATTTT
v_call: TRBV7-2; j_call: TRBJ2-7; clone_size: .; d_call: TRBD2; cdr3_aa: CASSLDGTSGSAYF; cdr3_nt: TGTGCCAGCAGCTTGGACGGGACTAGCGGGAGCGCGTACTTC
v_call: TRBV7-9; j_call: TRBJ1-1; clone_size: .; d_call: TRBD1; cdr3_aa: CASTMGQSNTEAFF; cdr3_nt: TGTGCCAGCACCATGGGACAGTCTAACACTGAAGCTTTCTTT
v_call: TRBV20-1; j_call: TRBJ2-3; clone_size: .; d_call: .; cdr3_aa: CSVVRGDTQYF; cdr3_nt: TGCAGTGTCGTACGGGGAGATACGCAGTATTTT
v_call: TRBV2; j_call: TRBJ2-1; clone_size: .; d_call: TRBD2; cdr3_aa: CASSSSGSDNEQFF; cdr3_nt: TGTGCCAGCAGTTCTAGCGGGAGCGACAATGAGCAGTTCTTC
v_call: TRBV9; j_call: TRBJ1-1; clone_size: .; d_call: .; cdr3_aa: CASSVETGPEPEAFF; cdr3_nt: TGTGCCAGCAGCGTGGAAACAGGGCCAGAACCTGAAGCTTTCTTT
v_call: TRBV2; j_call: TRBJ1-3; clone_size: few; d_call: .; cdr3_aa: CASRPTVSGNTIYF; cdr3_nt: TGTGCCAGCAGACCCACAGTCTCTGGAAACACCATATATTTT
v_call: TRBV7-9; j_call: TRBJ2-1; clone_size: .; d_call: TRBD2; cdr3_aa: CASSPTSRKYNEQFF; cdr3_nt: TGTGCCAGCAGCCCGACTAGCAGAAAGTACAATGAGCAGTTCTTC
v_call: TRBV2; j_call: TRBJ2-3; clone_size: .; d_call: TRBD2; cdr3_aa: CASRGPGTSAYISDTQYF; cdr3_nt: TGTGCCAGCAGAGGACCCGGGACTAGCGCCTACATCTCGGATACGCAGTATTTT
v_call: TRBV11-3; j_call: TRBJ2-7; clone_size: .; d_call: .; cdr3_aa: CASSLVWSTPYEQYF; cdr3_nt: TGTGCCAGCAGCTTAGTTTGGAGTACCCCCTACGAGCAGTACTTC
v_call: TRBV9; j_call: TRBJ2-3; clone_size: .; d_call: .; cdr3_aa: CASSETQGLRTDTQYF; cdr3_nt: TGTGCCAGCAGCGAGACCCAGGGGTTGAGGACAGATACGCAGTATTTT
v_call: TRBV7-2; j_call: TRBJ2-7; clone_size: .; d_call: TRBD1; cdr3_aa: CASSRLPGQGTYEQYF; cdr3_nt: TGTGCCAGCAGCCGACTTCCGGGACAGGGTACTTACGAGCAGTACTTC
v_call: TRBV2; j_call: TRBJ1-2; clone_size: few; d_call: .; cdr3_aa: CASSEQGFGGYTF; cdr3_nt: TGTGCCAGCAGTGAACAGGGCTTCGGAGGCTACACCTTC
v_call: TRBV27; j_call: TRBJ2-2; clone_size: .; d_call: .; cdr3_aa: CASSSRLSGVTGELFF; cdr3_nt: TGTGCCAGCAGTTCCCGATTATCAGGGGTCACCGGGGAGCTGTTTTTT
v_call: TRBV4-1; j_call: TRBJ1-2; clone_size: .; d_call: .; cdr3_aa: CASSQGTADGYTF; cdr3_nt: TGCGCCAGCAGCCAAGGGACAGCGGATGGCTACACCTTC
v_call: TRBV9; j_call: TRBJ1-5; clone_size: .; d_call: .; cdr3_aa: CASSAGSLSNQPQHF; cdr3_nt: TGTGCCAGCAGCGCTGGTAGCCTTAGCAATCAGCCCCAGCATTTT
v_call: TRBV5-1; j_call: TRBJ2-3; clone_size: .; d_call: TRBD2; cdr3_aa: CASSLVAGRTDTQYF; cdr3_nt: TGCGCCAGCAGCTTAGTAGCGGGGCGCACAGATACGCAGTATTTT
v_call: TRBV11-1; j_call: TRBJ1-4; clone_size: .; d_call: TRBD1; cdr3_aa: CASSTGQGDEKLFF; cdr3_nt: TGTGCCAGCAGCACGGGACAGGGGGATGAAAAACTGTTTTTT
v_call: TRBV7-2; j_call: TRBJ2-5; clone_size: .; d_call: .; cdr3_aa: CASSLTPPRAGKETQYF; cdr3_nt: TGTGCCAGCAGCTTAACTCCGCCCCGGGCAGGGAAAGAGACCCAGTACTTC
v_call: TRBV20-1; j_call: TRBJ1-4; clone_size: few; d_call: .; cdr3_aa: CSAFLGGPFF; cdr3_nt: TGCAGTGCGTTCCTAGGGGGACCCTTTTTT
v_call: TRBV27; j_call: TRBJ2-1; clone_size: once; d_call: TRBD2; cdr3_aa: CASRQRTGTNNEQFF; cdr3_nt: TGTGCCAGCAGACAAAGAACCGGGACTAATAATGAGCAGTTCTTC
v_call: TRBV7-6; j_call: TRBJ2-7; clone_size: .; d_call: .; cdr3_aa: CASSFGRSYEQYF; cdr3_nt: TGTGCCAGCAGCTTTGGGAGGTCCTACGAGCAGTACTTC
v_call: TRBV29-1; j_call: TRBJ2-7; clone_size: .; d_call: TRBD2; cdr3_aa: CSVEVGLAGAGHEQYF; cdr3_nt: TGCAGCGTTGAAGTGGGTTTAGCGGGAGCGGGTCACGAGCAGTACTTC
v_call: TRBV2; j_call: TRBJ2-3; clone_size: .; d_call: .; cdr3_aa: CASSEGGMPTDTQYF; cdr3_nt: TGTGCCAGCAGTGAGGGCGGGATGCCCACAGATACGCAGTATTTT
v_call: TRBV9; j_call: TRBJ2-7; clone_size: once; d_call: .; cdr3_aa: CASSVDPVSYEQYF; cdr3_nt: TGTGCCAGCAGCGTAGATCCAGTCTCCTACGAGCAGTACTTC
v_call: TRBV11-2; j_call: TRBJ1-1; clone_size: .; d_call: .; cdr3_aa: CASSETGEAFF; cdr3_nt: TGTGCCAGCAGCGAGACAGGTGAAGCTTTCTTT
v_call: TRBV6-1; j_call: TRBJ2-2; clone_size: .; d_call: .; cdr3_aa: CASSEDFNGGELFF; cdr3_nt: TGTGCCAGCAGTGAAGACTTCAACGGCGGGGAGCTGTTTTTT
v_call: TRBV10-3; j_call: TRBJ1-1; clone_size: .; d_call: .; cdr3_aa: CAISGHKNTEAFF; cdr3_nt: TGTGCCATCAGTGGTCACAAGAACACTGAAGCTTTCTTT
v_call: TRBV28; j_call: TRBJ1-2; clone_size: .; d_call: .; cdr3_aa: CASSRRGPPHGYTF; cdr3_nt: TGTGCCAGCAGTCGCAGGGGTCCCCCCCATGGCTACACCTTC